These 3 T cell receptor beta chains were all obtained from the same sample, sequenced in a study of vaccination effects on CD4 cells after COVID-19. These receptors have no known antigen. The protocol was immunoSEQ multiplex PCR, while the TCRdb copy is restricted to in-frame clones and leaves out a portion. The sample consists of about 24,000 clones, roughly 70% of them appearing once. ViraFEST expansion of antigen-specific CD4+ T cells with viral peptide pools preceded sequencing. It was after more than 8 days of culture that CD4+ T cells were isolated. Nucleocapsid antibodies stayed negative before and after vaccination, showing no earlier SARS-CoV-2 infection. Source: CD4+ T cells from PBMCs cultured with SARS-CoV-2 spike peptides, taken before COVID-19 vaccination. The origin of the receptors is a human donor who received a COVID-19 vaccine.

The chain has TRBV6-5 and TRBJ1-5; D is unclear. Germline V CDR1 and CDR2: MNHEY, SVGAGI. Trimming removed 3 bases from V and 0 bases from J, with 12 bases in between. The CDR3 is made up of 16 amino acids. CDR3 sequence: CASSYDRSHSNQPQHF. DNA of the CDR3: TGTGCCAGCAGTTATGACCGCTCCCATAGCAATCAGCCCCAGCATTTT.

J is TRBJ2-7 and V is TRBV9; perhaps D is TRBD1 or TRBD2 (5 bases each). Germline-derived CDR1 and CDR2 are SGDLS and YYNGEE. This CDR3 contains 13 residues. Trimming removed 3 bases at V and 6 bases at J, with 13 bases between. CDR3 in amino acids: CASSGGRALEQYF. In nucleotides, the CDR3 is TGTGCCAGCAGCGGGGGGAGAGCCCTCGAGCAGTACTTC.

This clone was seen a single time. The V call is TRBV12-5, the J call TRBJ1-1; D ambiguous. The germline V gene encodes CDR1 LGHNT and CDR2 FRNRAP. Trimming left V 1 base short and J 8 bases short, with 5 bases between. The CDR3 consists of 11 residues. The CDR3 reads CASGLGREAFF. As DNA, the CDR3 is TGTGCTAGTGGTTTGGGCAGAGAAGCTTTCTTT.